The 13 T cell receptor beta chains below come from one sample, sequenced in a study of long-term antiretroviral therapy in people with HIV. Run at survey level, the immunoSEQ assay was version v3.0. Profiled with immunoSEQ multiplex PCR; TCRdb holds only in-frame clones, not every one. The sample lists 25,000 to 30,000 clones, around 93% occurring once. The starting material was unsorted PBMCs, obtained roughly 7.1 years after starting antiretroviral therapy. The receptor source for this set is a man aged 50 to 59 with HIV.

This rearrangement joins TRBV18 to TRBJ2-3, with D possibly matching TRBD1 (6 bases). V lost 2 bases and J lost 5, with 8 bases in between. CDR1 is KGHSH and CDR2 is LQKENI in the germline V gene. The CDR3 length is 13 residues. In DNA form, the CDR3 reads TGTGCCAGCTCACCATCAGGGGTAGATACGCAGTATTTT. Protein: CASSPSGVDTQYF.

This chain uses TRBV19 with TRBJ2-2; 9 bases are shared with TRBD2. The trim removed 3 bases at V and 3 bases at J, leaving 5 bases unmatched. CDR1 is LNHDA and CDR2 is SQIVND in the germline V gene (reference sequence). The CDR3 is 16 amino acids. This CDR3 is CASSIASGVDTGELFF. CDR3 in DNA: TGTGCCAGTAGTATTGCTAGCGGGGTGGACACCGGGGAGCTGTTTTTT.

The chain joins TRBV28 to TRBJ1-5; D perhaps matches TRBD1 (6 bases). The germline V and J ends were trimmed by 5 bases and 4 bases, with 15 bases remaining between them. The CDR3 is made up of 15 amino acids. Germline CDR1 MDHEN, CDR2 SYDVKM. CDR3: CASSRLGGGNQPQHF. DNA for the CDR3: TGTGCCAGCAGTCGACTGGGAGGGGGGAATCAGCCCCAGCATTTT.

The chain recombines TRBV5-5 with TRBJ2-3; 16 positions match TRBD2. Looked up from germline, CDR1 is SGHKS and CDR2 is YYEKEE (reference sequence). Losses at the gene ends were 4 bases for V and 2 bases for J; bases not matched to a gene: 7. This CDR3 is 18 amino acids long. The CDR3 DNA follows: TGTGCCAGCAGCCCCACCGGGACTAGCGGGGGGGTCACAGATACGCAGTATTTT. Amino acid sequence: CASSPTGTSGGVTDTQYF.

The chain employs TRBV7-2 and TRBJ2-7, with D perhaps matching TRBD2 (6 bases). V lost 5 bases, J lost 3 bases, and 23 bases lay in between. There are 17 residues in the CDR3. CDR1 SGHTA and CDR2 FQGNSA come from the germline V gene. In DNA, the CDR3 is TGTGCCAGCAGCCCCCCCGTTGGCGCGGGGATAAACTACGAGCAGTACTTC. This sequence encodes CASSPPVGAGINYEQYF.

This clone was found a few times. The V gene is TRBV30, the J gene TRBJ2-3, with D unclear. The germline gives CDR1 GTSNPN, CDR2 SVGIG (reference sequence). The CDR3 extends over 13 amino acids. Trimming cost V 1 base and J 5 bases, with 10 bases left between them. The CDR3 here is CAWSGQEVDTQYF. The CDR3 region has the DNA TGTGCCTGGAGTGGGCAGGAAGTAGATACGCAGTATTTT.

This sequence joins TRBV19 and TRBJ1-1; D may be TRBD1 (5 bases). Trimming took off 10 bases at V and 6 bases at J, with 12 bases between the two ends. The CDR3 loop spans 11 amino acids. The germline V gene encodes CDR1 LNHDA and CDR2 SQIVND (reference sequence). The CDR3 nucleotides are TGTGCCACCACCAGGGATGCTGAAGCTTTCTTT. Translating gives CATTRDAEAFF.

The CDR3 region has the DNA TGTGCCAGCAGCTGGGGACAGGAGACCTACAATGAGCAGTTCTTC. Protein: CASSWGQETYNEQFF. The V call is TRBV7-8, the J call TRBJ2-1, with 8 bases fitting TRBD1. Germline CDR1 SGHVS, CDR2 FQNEAQ. There are 15 residues in the CDR3. After removal of 4 bases from V and 2 bases from J, the junction contained 4 bases not matched to a gene.

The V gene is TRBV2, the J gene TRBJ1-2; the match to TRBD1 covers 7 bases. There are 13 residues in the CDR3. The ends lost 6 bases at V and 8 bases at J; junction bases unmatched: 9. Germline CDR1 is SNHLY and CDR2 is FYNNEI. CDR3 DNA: TGTGCCAGCAGCCGGACAGGCGTTGAGGGCTACACCTTC. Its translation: CASSRTGVEGYTF.

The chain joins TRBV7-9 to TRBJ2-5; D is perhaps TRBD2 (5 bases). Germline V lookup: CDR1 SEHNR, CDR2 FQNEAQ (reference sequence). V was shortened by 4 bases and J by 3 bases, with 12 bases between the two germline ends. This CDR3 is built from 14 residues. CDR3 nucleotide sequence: TGTGCCAGCAGCTCGAAGGTCGGGGAAGAGACCCAGTACTTC. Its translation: CASSSKVGEETQYF. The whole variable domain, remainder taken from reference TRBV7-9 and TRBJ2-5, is DTGVSQNPRHKITKRGQNVTFRCDPISEHNRLYWYRQTLGQGPEFLTYFQNEAQLEKSRLLSDRFSAERPKGSFSTLEIQRTEQGDSAMYLCASSSKVGEETQYFGPGTRLLVL.

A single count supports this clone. CDR3 DNA sequence: TGTGCCAGCAGCCCCTCGATCGGGGGGGCCCTATTCGGAGAGCAGTTCTTC. The encoded protein is CASSPSIGGALFGEQFF. The chain joins TRBV7-8 to TRBJ2-1; 8 bases agree with TRBD2. The CDR3 runs to 17 residues. Looked up from germline, CDR1 is SGHVS and CDR2 is FQNEAQ. Trimming removed 5 bases from V and 10 bases from J; junction bases left unmatched: 19.

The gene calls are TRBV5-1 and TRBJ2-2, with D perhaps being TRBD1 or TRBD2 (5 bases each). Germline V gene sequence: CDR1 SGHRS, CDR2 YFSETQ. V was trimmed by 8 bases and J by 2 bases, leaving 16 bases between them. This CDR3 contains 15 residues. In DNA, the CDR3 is TGCGCCAGTTCCCGGGGCTGGGGTAACACCGGGGAGCTGTTTTTT. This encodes CASSRGWGNTGELFF.

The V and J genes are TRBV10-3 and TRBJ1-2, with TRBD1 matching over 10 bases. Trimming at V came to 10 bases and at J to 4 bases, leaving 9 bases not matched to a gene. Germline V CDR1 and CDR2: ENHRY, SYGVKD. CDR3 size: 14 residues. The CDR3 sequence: CASSEGQGSYGYTF. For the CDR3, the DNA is TGTGCCAGCAGCGAGGGACAGGGGAGCTATGGCTACACCTTC.